The clone carrying this TCR beta chain was counted at least ten times. TCR beta CDR3 regions were amplified from RNA transcripts. In the first-round RT-PCR of the TCR CDR3, the HTBI primer set was used. One entry per CDR3 protein results from TCRdb running MiXCR on the multiplex PCR reads. The table lists approximately 710,000 distinct CDR3 sequences, roughly 17% of them singletons, with 15% to 18% in the top ten. This specimen comes from a study of T cells in Graves' hyperthyroidism and ophthalmopathy. The PBMCs were taken from 10 ml of fresh peripheral blood. V gave up 5 bases and J gave up 4 bases, with 11 bases separating them. CDR1 is LNHNV and CDR2 is YYDKDF in the germline V gene (reference sequence). The CDR3 covers 14 residues.

This receptor was taken from a middle-aged man with Graves' hyperthyroidism. This chain links TRBV15 with TRBJ1-4; D unclear. The sequencing input was blood. CDR3 amino acids: CATSLRCLNEKLFF. The DNA of the CDR3 is TGTGCCACCAGCCTTCGCTGTCTTAATGAAAAACTGTTTTTT.